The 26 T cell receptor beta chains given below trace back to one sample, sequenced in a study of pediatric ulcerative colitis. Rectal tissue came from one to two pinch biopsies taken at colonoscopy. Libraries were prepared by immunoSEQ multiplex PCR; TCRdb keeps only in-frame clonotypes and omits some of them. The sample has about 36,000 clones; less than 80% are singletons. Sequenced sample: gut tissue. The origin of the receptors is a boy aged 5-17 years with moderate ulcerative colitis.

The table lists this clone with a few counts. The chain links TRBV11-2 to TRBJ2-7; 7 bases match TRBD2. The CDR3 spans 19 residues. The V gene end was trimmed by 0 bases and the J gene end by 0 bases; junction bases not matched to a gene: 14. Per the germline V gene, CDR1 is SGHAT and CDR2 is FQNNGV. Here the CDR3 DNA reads TGTGCCAGCAGCTTAGATCTTGCCCCCTCGGCGGGGGACTCCTACGAGCAGTACTTC. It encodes CASSLDLAPSAGDSYEQYF.

The CDR3 region is CASSRDRTNTEAFF. CDR3 coding DNA: TGTGCCAGCTCACGGGACAGGACGAACACTGAAGCTTTCTTT. The chain links TRBV18 to TRBJ1-1; TRBD1 aligns across 8 bases. CDR1 is KGHSH and CDR2 is LQKENI in the germline V gene. There are 14 residues in the CDR3. With 4 bases clipped from V and 1 base from J, the junction kept 2 bases outside the gene matches.

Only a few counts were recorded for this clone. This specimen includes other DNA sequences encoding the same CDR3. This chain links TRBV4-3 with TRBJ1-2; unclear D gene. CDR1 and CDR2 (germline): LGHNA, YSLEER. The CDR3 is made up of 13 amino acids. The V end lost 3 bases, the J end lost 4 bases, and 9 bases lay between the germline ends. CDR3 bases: TGCGCCAGCAGCCAGGGGAGTTTCTATGGCTACACCTTC. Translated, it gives CASSQGSFYGYTF.

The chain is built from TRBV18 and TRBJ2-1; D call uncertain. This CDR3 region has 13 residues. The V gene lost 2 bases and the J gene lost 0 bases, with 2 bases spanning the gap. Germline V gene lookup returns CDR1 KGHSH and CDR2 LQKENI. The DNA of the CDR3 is TGTGCCAGCTCACCAAGCTCCTACAATGAGCAGTTCTTC. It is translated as CASSPSSYNEQFF.

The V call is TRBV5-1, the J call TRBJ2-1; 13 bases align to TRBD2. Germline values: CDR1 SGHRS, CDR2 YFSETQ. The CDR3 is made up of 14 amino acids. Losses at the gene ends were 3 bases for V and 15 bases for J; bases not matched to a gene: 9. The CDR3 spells CASSWRTSGSLAFF. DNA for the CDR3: TGCGCCAGCAGCTGGCGGACTAGCGGGAGTTTGGCGTTCTTC.

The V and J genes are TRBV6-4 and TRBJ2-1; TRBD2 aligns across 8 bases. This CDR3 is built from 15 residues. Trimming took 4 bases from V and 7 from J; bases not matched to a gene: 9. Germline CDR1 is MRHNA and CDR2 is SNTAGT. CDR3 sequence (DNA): TGTGCCAGCAGTGGAAGCGGGGGTTCGGTGAATGAGCAGTTCTTC. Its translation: CASSGSGGSVNEQFF.

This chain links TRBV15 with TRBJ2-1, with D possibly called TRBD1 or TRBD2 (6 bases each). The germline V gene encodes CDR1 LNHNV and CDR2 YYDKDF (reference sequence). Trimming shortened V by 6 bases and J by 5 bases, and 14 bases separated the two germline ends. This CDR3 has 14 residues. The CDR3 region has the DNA TGTGCCACCAGGCGGACCGGGGGCCACAATGAGCAGTTCTTC. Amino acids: CATRRTGGHNEQFF.

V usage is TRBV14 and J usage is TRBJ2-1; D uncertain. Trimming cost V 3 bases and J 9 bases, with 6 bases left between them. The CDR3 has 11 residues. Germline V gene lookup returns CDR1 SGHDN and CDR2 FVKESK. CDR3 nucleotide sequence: TGTGCCAGCAGCCAGATGAGTGAGCAGTTCTTC. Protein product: CASSQMSEQFF.

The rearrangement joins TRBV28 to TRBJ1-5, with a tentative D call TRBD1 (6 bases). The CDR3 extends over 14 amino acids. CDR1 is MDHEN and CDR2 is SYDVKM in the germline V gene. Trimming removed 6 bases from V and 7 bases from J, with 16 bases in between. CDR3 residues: CASRATGSWQPQHF. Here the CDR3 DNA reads TGTGCCAGCAGAGCCACAGGGTCCTGGCAGCCCCAGCATTTT.

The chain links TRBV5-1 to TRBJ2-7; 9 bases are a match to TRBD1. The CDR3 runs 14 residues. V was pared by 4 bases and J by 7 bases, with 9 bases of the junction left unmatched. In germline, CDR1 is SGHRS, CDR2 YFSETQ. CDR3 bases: TGCGCCAGCAGCGAGGGACAGGGTTTCGATGAGCAGTACTTC. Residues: CASSEGQGFDEQYF.

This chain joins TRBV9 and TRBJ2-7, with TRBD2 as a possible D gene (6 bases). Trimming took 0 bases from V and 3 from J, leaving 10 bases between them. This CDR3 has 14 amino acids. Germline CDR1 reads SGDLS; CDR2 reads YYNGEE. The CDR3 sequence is CASSVDAGFYEQYF. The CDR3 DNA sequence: TGTGCCAGCAGCGTAGATGCGGGGTTCTACGAGCAGTACTTC.

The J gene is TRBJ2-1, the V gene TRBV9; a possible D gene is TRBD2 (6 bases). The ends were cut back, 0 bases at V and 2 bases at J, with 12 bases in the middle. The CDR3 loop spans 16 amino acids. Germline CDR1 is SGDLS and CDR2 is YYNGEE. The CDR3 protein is CASSVDGSGTYNEQFF. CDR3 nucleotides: TGTGCCAGCAGCGTAGACGGTAGCGGAACCTACAATGAGCAGTTCTTC. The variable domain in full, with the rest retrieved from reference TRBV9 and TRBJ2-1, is DSGVTQTPKHLITATGQRVTLRCSPRSGDLSVYWYQQSLDQGLQFLIQYYNGEERAKGNILERFSAQQFPDLHSELNLSSLELGDSALYFCASSVDGSGTYNEQFFGPGTRLTVL.

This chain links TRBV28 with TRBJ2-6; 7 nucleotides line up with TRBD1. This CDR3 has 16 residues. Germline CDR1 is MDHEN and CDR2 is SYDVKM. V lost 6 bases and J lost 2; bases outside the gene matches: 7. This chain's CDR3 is CASSLQGDPGANVLTF. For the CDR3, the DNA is TGTGCCAGCAGCCTCCAGGGGGACCCTGGGGCCAACGTCCTGACTTTC.

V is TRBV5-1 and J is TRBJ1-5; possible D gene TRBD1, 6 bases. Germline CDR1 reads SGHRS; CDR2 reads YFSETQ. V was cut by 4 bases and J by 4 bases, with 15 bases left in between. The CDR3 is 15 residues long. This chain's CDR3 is CASSPGEGTNQPQHF. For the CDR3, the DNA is TGCGCCAGCAGCCCCGGAGAGGGGACAAATCAGCCCCAGCATTTT.

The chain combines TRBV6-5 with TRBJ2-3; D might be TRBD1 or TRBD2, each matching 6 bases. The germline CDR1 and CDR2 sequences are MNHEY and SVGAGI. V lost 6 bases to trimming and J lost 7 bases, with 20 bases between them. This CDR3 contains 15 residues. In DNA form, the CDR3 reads TGTGCCAGCAGAACGGTCAAGGGGGGTTTTCATACGCAGTATTTT. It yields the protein CASRTVKGGFHTQYF.

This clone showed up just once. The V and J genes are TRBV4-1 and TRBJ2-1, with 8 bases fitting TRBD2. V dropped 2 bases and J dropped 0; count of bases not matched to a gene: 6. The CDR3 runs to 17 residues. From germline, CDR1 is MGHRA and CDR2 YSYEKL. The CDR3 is CASSQNGGTSSYNEQFF. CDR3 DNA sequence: TGCGCCAGCAGCCAAAACGGCGGGACTAGCTCCTACAATGAGCAGTTCTTC.

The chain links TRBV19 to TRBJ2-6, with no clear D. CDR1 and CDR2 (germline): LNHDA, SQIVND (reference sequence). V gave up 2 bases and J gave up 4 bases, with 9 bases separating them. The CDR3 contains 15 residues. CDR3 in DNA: TGTGCCAGTAGTATAATGTTATCCGGGGCCAACGTCCTGACTTTC. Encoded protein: CASSIMLSGANVLTF.

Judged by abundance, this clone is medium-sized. DNA for the CDR3: TGTGCCAGCATCCAAACGAGGGTTTTAAGTTCACCCCTCCACTTT. As protein: CASIQTRVLSSPLHF. This chain connects TRBV2 to TRBJ1-6; D uncertain. Trimming took 7 bases from V and 9 from J, leaving 19 bases between them. The CDR3 is made up of 15 amino acids. Germline CDR1 reads SNHLY; CDR2 reads FYNNEI. The variable domain in full, with the rest retrieved from reference TRBV2 and TRBJ1-6, is EPEVTQTPSHQVTQMGQEVILRCVPISNHLYFYWYRQILGQKVEFLVSFYNNEISEKSEIFDDQFSVERPDGSNFTLKIRSTKLEDSAMYFCASIQTRVLSSPLHFGNGTRLTVT.

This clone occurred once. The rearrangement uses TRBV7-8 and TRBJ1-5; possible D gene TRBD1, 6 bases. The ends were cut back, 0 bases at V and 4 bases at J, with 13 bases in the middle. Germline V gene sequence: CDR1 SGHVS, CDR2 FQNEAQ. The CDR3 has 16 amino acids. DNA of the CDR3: TGTGCCAGCAGCTTAGCAGGTTGGGGGGCAAATCAGCCCCAGCATTTT. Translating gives CASSLAGWGANQPQHF.

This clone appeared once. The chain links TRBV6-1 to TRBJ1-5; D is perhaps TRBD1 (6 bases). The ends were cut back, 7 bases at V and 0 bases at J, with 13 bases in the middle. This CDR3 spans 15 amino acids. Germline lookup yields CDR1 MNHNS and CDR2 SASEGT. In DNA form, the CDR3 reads TGTGCCAGCAACCGAGGGGGGGATAGCAATCAGCCCCAGCATTTT. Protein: CASNRGGDSNQPQHF.

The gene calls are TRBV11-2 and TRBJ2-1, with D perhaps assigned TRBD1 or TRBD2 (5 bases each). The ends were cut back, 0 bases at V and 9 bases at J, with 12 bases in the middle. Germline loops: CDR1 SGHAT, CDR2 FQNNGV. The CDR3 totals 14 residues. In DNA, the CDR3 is TGTGCCAGCAGCTTAGATAGGTGGGACGGTGAGCAGTTCTTC. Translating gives CASSLDRWDGEQFF.

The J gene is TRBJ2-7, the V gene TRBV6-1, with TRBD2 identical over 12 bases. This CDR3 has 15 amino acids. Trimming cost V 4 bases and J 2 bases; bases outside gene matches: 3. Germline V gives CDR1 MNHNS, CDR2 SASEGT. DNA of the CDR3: TGTGCCAGCAGTGGGACTAGCGGGAACGCCTACGAGCAGTACTTC. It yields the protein CASSGTSGNAYEQYF.

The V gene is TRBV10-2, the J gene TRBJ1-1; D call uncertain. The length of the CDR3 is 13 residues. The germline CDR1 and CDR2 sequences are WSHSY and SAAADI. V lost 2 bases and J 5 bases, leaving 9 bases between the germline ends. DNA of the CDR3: TGCGCCAGCAGTGAGCCCTCCGTGACTGAAGCTTTCTTT. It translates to CASSEPSVTEAFF.

The CDR3 loop reads CASSLRLTENYNEQFF. The DNA for the CDR3 is TGTGCCAGCAGCCTCCGACTGACAGAGAACTACAATGAGCAGTTCTTC. The chain combines TRBV14 with TRBJ2-1, with a possible D match to TRBD1 (5 bases). The germline V gene encodes CDR1 SGHDN and CDR2 FVKESK. This CDR3 has 16 residues. V was cut by 4 bases and J by 3 bases, with 16 bases left in between.

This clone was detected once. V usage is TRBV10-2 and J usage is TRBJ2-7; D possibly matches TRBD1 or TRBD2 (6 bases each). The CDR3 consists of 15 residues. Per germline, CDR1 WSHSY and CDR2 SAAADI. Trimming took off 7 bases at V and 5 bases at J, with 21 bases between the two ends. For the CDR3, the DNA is TGCGCCAGCACCCTGAGCGCGGGACATCGACACGAGCAGTACTTC. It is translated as CASTLSAGHRHEQYF.

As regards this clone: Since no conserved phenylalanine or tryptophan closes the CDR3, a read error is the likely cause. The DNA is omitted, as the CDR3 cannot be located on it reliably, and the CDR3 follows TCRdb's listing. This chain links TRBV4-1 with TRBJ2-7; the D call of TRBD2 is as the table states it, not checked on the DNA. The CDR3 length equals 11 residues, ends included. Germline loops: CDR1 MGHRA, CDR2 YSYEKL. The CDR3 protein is CASSQDPGLGL.